This T cell receptor (beta chain) was found in a study of blood T cell repertoires in COVID-19. The method was immunoSEQ multiplex PCR; TCRdb's version includes in-frame clones alone and lacks a portion of them. The sample includes about 140,000 clones, approximately 83% of them seen just once. The V segment lost 2 bases and the J segment 1 base; nucleotides outside the gene matches: 8. The germline V gene has CDR1 MGHRA and CDR2 YSYEKL. The CDR3 consists of 17 residues. The sequencing input was peripheral blood. The sequence was collected from a woman in her sixties or seventies with acute or convalescent COVID-19. J is TRBJ1-1 and V is TRBV4-1; TRBD1 agrees at 9 bases. The CDR3 DNA sequence: TGCGCCAGCAGCCAACTTTCGACAGGGGGGGGGAACACTGAAGCTTTCTTT. Translated: CASSQLSTGGGNTEAFF.